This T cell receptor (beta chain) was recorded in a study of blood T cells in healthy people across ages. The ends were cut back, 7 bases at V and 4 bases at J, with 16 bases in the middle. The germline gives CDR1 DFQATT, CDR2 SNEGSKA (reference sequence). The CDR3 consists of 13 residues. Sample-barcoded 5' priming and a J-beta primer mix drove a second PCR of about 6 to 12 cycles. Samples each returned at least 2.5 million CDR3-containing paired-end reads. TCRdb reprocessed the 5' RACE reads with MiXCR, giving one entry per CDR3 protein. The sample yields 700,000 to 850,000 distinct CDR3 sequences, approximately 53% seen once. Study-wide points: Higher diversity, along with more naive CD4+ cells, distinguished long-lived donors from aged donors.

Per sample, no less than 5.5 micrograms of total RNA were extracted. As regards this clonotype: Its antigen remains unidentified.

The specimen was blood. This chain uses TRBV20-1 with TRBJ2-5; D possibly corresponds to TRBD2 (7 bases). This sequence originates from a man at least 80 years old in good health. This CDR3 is CSVRRGAVETQYF. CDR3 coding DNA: TGCAGTGTCCGTCGGGGGGCCGTAGAGACCCAGTACTTC.